A selection of T cell receptor beta chains follows, all from one sample in a study of shared clonotypes between healthy human individuals. Sequencing used immunoSEQ multiplex PCR; TCRdb keeps in-frame clones, though not all of them. The table lists millions of clones, around 94% of them singletons, with around 0.14% in the top ten. The specimen sequenced was naive CD4+ T cells sorted from blood. These receptors were taken from a man aged 18 to 35 in good health. Both conserved end residues are part of each CDR3. D genes are given only for firm matches. Expanded clones are given a class, and other clones once, few, many or no size at all.

>NA|TRBJ1-5|NA|TRBV7-2
CASQDGGNQPQHF
TGTGCCAGCCAGGATGGGGGCAATCAGCCCCAGCATTTT
>once|TRBJ2-5|TRBD2|TRBV7-9
CASSLANPLAGEGETQYF
TGTGCCAGCAGCTTAGCCAACCCCCTAGCCGGGGAGGGAGAGACCCAGTACTTC
>once|TRBJ1-4|NA|TRBV2
CASRERGEANEKLFF
TGTGCCAGCAGGGAGAGGGGAGAGGCTAATGAAAAACTGTTTTTT
>once|TRBJ1-1|NA|TRBV7-2
CASSPNTNTEAFF
TGTGCCAGCAGCCCCAACACGAACACTGAAGCTTTCTTT
>NA|TRBJ1-3|NA|TRBV5-6
CASSSWTADSGNTIYF
TGTGCCAGCAGCTCCTGGACGGCCGACTCTGGAAACACCATATATTTT
>NA|TRBJ2-1|NA|TRBV30
CAWSVRNTNFF
TGTGCCTGGAGTGTCCGAAACACGAATTTCTTC
>NA|TRBJ2-1|TRBD2|TRBV7-9
CATTLAGASEQFF
TGTGCCACAACTTTAGCGGGGGCGAGCGAGCAGTTCTTC
>NA|TRBJ1-5|NA|TRBV11-2
CASSLGSGDQPQHF
TGTGCCAGCAGCTTAGGTTCGGGGGATCAGCCCCAGCATTTT
>NA|TRBJ1-2|NA|TRBV5-6
CASSLGIGGGRSYGYTF
TGTGCCAGCAGCTTGGGAATAGGTGGGGGGCGATCCTATGGCTACACCTTC
>once|TRBJ2-7|TRBD1|TRBV2
CASSEPGQGPSYEQYF
TGTGCCAGCAGTGAACCGGGACAGGGACCTTCCTACGAGCAGTACTTC
>NA|TRBJ2-5|NA|TRBV10-3
CAIKRASAQETQYF
TGTGCCATCAAAAGGGCTAGCGCCCAAGAGACCCAGTACTTC
>NA|TRBJ2-7|NA|TRBV6-5
CASNPGGVSYEQYF
TGTGCCAGCAACCCAGGCGGGGTCTCCTACGAGCAGTACTTC
>NA|TRBJ2-7|TRBD1|TRBV28
CASRGEGQGAYEQYF
TGTGCCAGCAGGGGGGAGGGACAGGGGGCCTACGAGCAGTACTTC
>NA|TRBJ2-3|NA|TRBV28
CASIKKLGRVGTDTQYF
TGTGCCAGCATCAAGAAGCTCGGCAGGGTGGGTACAGATACGCAGTATTTT
>once|TRBJ1-1|NA|TRBV7-2
CASSFTGETEAFF
TGTGCCAGCAGCTTCACGGGGGAGACTGAAGCTTTCTTT
>NA|TRBJ1-6|TRBD1|TRBV5-1
CASSLADRDNSPLHF
TGCGCCAGCAGCTTGGCAGACAGGGACAATTCACCCCTCCACTTT
>NA|TRBJ1-1|NA|TRBV4-3
CASSQGRQENTEAFF
TGCGCCAGCAGCCAAGGCCGGCAGGAGAACACTGAAGCTTTCTTT
>NA|TRBJ1-1|NA|TRBV6-5
CAIGRGSEAFF
TGTGCCATAGGAAGGGGGTCTGAAGCTTTCTTT
>NA|TRBJ2-1|TRBD2|TRBV18
CASSPPTGTSGRNEQFF
TGTGCCAGCTCACCCCCGACCGGGACTAGCGGGCGGAATGAGCAGTTCTTC
>NA|TRBJ1-6|TRBD1|TRBV7-8
CASSYGTANSPLHF
TGTGCCAGCAGCTACGGGACAGCCAATTCACCCCTCCACTTT
>NA|TRBJ2-2|TRBD2|TRBV13
CASSGAAWGLAGANTGELFF
TGTGCCAGCAGCGGAGCAGCCTGGGGACTAGCGGGGGCCAATACCGGGGAGCTGTTTTTT
>once|TRBJ1-1|NA|TRBV5-6
CASSLISGTLNTEAFF
TGTGCCAGCAGCTTGATCTCCGGGACGTTGAACACTGAAGCTTTCTTT
>NA|TRBJ2-7|NA|TRBV30
CAWSRGAYEQYF
TGTGCCTGGAGCAGGGGGGCCTACGAGCAGTACTTC
>NA|TRBJ1-6|NA|TRBV18
CASSPPYNSPLHF
TGTGCCAGCTCACCCCCCTATAATTCACCCCTCCACTTT
>NA|TRBJ1-1|NA|TRBV19
CASSSGYGGTPTEAFF
TGTGCCAGTAGTTCCGGATATGGGGGGACCCCCACTGAAGCTTTCTTT
>NA|TRBJ1-2|NA|TRBV5-4
CASSFTNYGYTF
TGTGCCAGCAGCTTTACTAACTATGGCTACACCTTC
>once|TRBJ1-1|TRBD1|TRBV10-2
CASSEQGRTEAFF
TGCGCCAGCAGCGAACAGGGGAGGACTGAAGCTTTCTTT
>NA|TRBJ2-5|NA|TRBV2
CASSQRTVQETQYF
TGTGCCAGCAGTCAGCGGACTGTTCAAGAGACCCAGTACTTC
>NA|TRBJ2-1|TRBD2|TRBV7-6
CASSLVSTSGGPQVKRNEQFF
TGTGCCAGCAGCTTAGTAAGCACTAGCGGGGGCCCCCAGGTGAAACGCAATGAGCAGTTCTTC
>NA|TRBJ2-6|NA|TRBV18
CASSQSRSPGANVLTF
TGTGCCAGCTCACAATCTCGGTCTCCTGGGGCCAACGTCCTGACTTTC
>NA|TRBJ1-4|NA|TRBV5-1
CASSLGTFTNEKLFF
TGCGCCAGCAGCTTAGGGACCTTTACAAATGAAAAACTGTTTTTT
>NA|TRBJ1-6|NA|TRBV14
CASSQDWAGLDSPLHF
TGTGCCAGCAGCCAAGATTGGGCAGGGTTGGATTCACCCCTCCACTTT
>NA|TRBJ2-5|TRBD2|TRBV7-9
CASSLGRGVRETQYF
TGTGCCAGCAGCTTGGGGAGGGGTGTTCGGGAGACCCAGTACTTC
>NA|TRBJ2-5|NA|TRBV2
CASSGPVIQETQYF
TGTGCCAGCAGTGGCCCCGTAATCCAAGAGACCCAGTACTTC
>once|TRBJ2-4|TRBD2|TRBV11-2
CASTERGRQAKNIQYF
TGTGCCAGCACCGAGCGGGGCAGGCAGGCCAAAAACATTCAGTACTTC
>once|TRBJ1-6|NA|TRBV6-1
CASSEIQGNLLHF
TGTGCCAGCAGTGAAATTCAGGGAAATCTCCTCCACTTT
>NA|TRBJ2-1|NA|TRBV6-1
CASSRGASYNEQFF
TGTGCCAGCAGCAGGGGGGCCTCCTACAATGAGCAGTTCTTC
>NA|TRBJ2-6|TRBD1|TRBV19
CASSRTGGSGANVLTF
TGTGCCAGTAGTAGGACAGGGGGCTCTGGGGCCAACGTCCTGACTTTC
>NA|TRBJ2-4|TRBD2|TRBV2
CASRDSGSYIQYF
TGTGCCAGCAGGGATAGCGGGAGTTACATTCAGTACTTC
>NA|TRBJ2-3|TRBD1|TRBV5-1
CASSGGQGTDTQYF
TGCGCCAGCAGCGGGGGACAGGGTACAGATACGCAGTATTTT
>NA|TRBJ2-1|NA|TRBV7-9
CASSLWQGGEQFF
TGTGCCAGCAGCTTATGGCAGGGAGGTGAGCAGTTCTTC
>once|TRBJ2-7|NA|TRBV30
CAWSPRSYEQYF
TGTGCCTGGAGTCCCAGGTCCTACGAGCAGTACTTC